This T cell receptor (beta chain) was profiled in a study of T cell responses to AZD1222 COVID-19 vaccine. The V end lost 2 bases, the J end lost 4 bases, and 9 bases lay between the germline ends. This CDR3 is 14 amino acids long. Germline-derived CDR1 and CDR2 are MDHEN and SYDVKM. This clone was detected only once. Its target is unknown. Assay: immunoSEQ multiplex PCR; the TCRdb copy retains only in-frame clones and omits some. The sample carries 100,000 to 140,000 clones, 92% recorded once. General study results and limits: When two AZD1222 doses had been given, Spike-specific TCR breadth and depth rose. Spike was spanned by vaccine-associated CD4 TCRs, with dominance at 160-218 and 743-854. It should be noted that donors were predominantly white British and more often female, and clonal diversity was possibly underestimated.

The V and J genes are TRBV28 and TRBJ1-5, with D unclear. This specimen consisted of peripheral blood, obtained 28 days after the second AZD1222 dose. This clonotype originated in an adult who received the AZD1222 COVID-19 vaccine. In nucleotides, the CDR3 is TGTGCCAGCAGTTTAATATACCCAAATCAGCCCCAGCATTTT. It encodes CASSLIYPNQPQHF.